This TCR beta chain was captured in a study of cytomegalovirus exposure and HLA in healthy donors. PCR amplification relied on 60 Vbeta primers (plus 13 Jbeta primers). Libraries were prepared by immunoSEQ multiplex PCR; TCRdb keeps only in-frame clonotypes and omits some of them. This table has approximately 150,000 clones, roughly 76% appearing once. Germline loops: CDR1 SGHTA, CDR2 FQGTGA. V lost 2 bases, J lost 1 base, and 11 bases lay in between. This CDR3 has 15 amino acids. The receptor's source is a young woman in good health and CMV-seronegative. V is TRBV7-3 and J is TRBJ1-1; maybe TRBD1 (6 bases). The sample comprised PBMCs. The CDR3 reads CASSLYRTENTEAFF. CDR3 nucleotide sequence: TGTGCCAGCAGCTTATATCGGACAGAGAACACTGAAGCTTTCTTT.